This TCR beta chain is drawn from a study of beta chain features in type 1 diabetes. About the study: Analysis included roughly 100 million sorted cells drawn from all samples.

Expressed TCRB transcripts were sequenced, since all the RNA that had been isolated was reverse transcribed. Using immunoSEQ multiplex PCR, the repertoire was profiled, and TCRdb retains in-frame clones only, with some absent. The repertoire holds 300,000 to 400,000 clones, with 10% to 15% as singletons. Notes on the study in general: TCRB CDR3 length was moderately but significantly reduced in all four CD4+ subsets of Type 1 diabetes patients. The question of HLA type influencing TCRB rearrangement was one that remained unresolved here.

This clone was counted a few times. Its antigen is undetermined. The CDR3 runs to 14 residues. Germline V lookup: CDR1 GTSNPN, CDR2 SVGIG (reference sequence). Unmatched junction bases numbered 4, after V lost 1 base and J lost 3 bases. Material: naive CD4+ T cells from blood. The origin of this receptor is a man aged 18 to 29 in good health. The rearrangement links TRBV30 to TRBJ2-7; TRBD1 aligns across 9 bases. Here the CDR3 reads CAWSADRGFYEQYF. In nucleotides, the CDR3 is TGTGCCTGGAGTGCAGACAGGGGGTTCTACGAGCAGTACTTC. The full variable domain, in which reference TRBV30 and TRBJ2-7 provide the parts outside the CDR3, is SQTIHQWPATLVQPVGSPLSLECTVEGTSNPNLYWYRQAAGRGLQLLFYSVGIGQISSEVPQNLSASRPQDRQFILSSKKLLLSDSGFYLCAWSADRGFYEQYFGPGTRLTVT.